Listed below are T cell receptor beta chains from one sample, sequenced in a study of T-cell reconstitution after alpha-beta-depleted transplantation in children. TCRdb used MiXCR to reprocess the PCR reads, holding one entry per CDR3 protein. The data contain about 250,000 distinct CDR3 sequences, roughly a quarter of them singletons. Material: PBMCs, mostly from graft donor cells, obtained 360 days after TCRalphabeta/CD19-depleted stem cell transplant. These receptors were collected from a female patient aged 2-15 years who had a stem cell transplant for congenital amegakaryocytic thrombocytopenia, so the T cells may come from the graft donor. CDR3s include the opening cysteine and the closing phenylalanine or tryptophan. The D gene is left open where the match is weak. Not every row has a clone size; where given, it reads once, few, many or a size class.

j_call v_call clone_size d_call cdr3_aa cdr3_nt
TRBJ2-7 TRBV29-1 many TRBD2 CSVRGGGASYEQYF TGCAGCGTGAGGGGCGGGGGGGCTTCCTACGAGCAGTACTTC
TRBJ2-2 TRBV4-1 few TRBD1 CASSQDRKDRRLAGELFF TGCGCCAGCAGCCAAGATCGTAAGGACAGGAGGCTCGCCGGGGAGCTGTTTTTT
TRBJ2-2 TRBV7-2 . . CASSYQGFAGELFF TGTGCCAGCAGCTACCAGGGTTTCGCCGGGGAGCTGTTTTTT
TRBJ2-7 TRBV4-1 . . CASSQGPNGYEQYF TGCGCCAGCAGCCAAGGGCCAAACGGCTACGAGCAGTACTTC
TRBJ1-5 TRBV4-2 . . CASSQVTGRQPQHF TGTGCCAGCAGCCAAGTCACAGGACGGCAGCCCCAGCATTTT
TRBJ2-1 TRBV4-2 . . CASSQELAWDEQFF TGTGCCAGCAGCCAAGAATTAGCTTGGGATGAGCAGTTCTTC
TRBJ2-7 TRBV24-1 few . CATSEASVPSEQYF TGTGCCACCAGTGAGGCGTCGGTACCTAGCGAGCAGTACTTC
TRBJ2-7 TRBV5-1 few . CASSAAGSHYEQYF TGCGCCAGCAGCGCCGCAGGGTCCCACTACGAGCAGTACTTC
TRBJ2-3 TRBV4-2 . TRBD2 CASSQEAAGGLLDTQYF TGTGCCAGCAGCCAAGAGGCCGCGGGGGGCCTCCTAGATACGCAGTATTTT
TRBJ2-2 TRBV6-1 few TRBD2 CASRRRLAGVQNTGELFF TGTGCCAGCAGACGCCGACTAGCGGGGGTCCAAAACACCGGGGAGCTGTTTTTT
TRBJ1-1 TRBV7-2 . . CASSLEDGVIAFF TGTGCCAGCAGCTTAGAAGATGGGGTGATAGCTTTCTTT
TRBJ2-2 TRBV15 few TRBD2 CATSRDREGPNTGELFF TGTGCCACCAGCAGAGATAGGGAGGGCCCGAACACCGGGGAGCTGTTTTTT
TRBJ2-7 TRBV4-1 many TRBD2 CASSQGSGTTYEQYF TGCGCCAGCAGCCAAGGGTCCGGGACTACCTACGAGCAGTACTTC
TRBJ2-3 TRBV6-1 few TRBD2 CATRSSGGVDTQYF TGTGCCACCCGCTCTAGCGGTGGTGTCGATACGCAGTATTTT
TRBJ1-6 TRBV30 . . CAWILGDNSPLHF TGTGCCTGGATTCTCGGGGATAATTCACCCCTCCACTTT
TRBJ1-1 TRBV29-1 . . CSAYGDRNTEAFF TGCAGCGCCTATGGCGATAGAAACACTGAAGCTTTCTTT
TRBJ2-1 TRBV10-3 many TRBD2 CAISPHGGRSYNEQFF TGTGCCATCAGCCCCCATGGCGGGAGGTCCTACAATGAGCAGTTCTTC
TRBJ2-7 TRBV21-1 few . CASIPGDRAYSYEQYF TGTGCCAGCATCCCAGGGGACAGGGCATACTCCTACGAGCAGTACTTC
TRBJ2-7 TRBV5-6 few . CASSLGRRPYEQYF TGTGCCAGCAGCTTGGGACGGAGACCTTACGAGCAGTACTTC
TRBJ2-1 TRBV20-1 . . CSANGRSNNEQFF TGCAGTGCTAACGGAAGAAGCAACAATGAGCAGTTCTTC
TRBJ2-1 TRBV6-2/TRBV6-3 . . CASSYLGPEQFF TGTGCCAGCAGTTACTTGGGACCAGAGCAGTTCTTC
TRBJ2-5 TRBV2 few TRBD2 CASSESRGDLETQYF TGTGCCAGCAGTGAATCACGGGGGGACCTGGAGACCCAGTACTTC
TRBJ2-1 TRBV12-3/TRBV12-4 few . CASSLLRGNEQFF TGTGCCAGCAGTTTACTTCGGGGGAATGAGCAGTTCTTC
TRBJ1-1 TRBV12-3/TRBV12-4 . . CASTPYSGAGWAFF TGTGCCAGCACCCCATACAGTGGGGCGGGCTGGGCTTTCTTT
TRBJ1-2 TRBV6-6 few TRBD1 CASKSQGAGYTF TGTGCCAGCAAAAGTCAGGGGGCTGGCTACACCTTC
TRBJ2-1 TRBV5-8 many . CASSLVQLYNEQFF TGTGCCAGCAGCTTGGTACAGCTGTACAATGAGCAGTTCTTC
TRBJ1-1 TRBV5-1 . . CASSPNRGSKNTEAFF TGCGCCAGCAGCCCGAACCGGGGAAGTAAGAACACTGAAGCTTTCTTT
TRBJ1-1 TRBV5-1 . . CASSFAGMNTEAFF TGCGCCAGCAGCTTCGCCGGGATGAACACTGAAGCTTTCTTT
TRBJ1-4 TRBV4-1 . . CASSQGVGREKLFF TGCGCCAGCAGCCAAGGGGTCGGGAGGGAAAAACTGTTTTTT
TRBJ2-1 TRBV10-3 . TRBD2 CAISESGGRDEQFF TGTGCCATCAGTGAGTCTGGCGGGAGGGATGAGCAGTTCTTC
TRBJ1-2 TRBV28 . TRBD1 CASSLQGGPNYGYTF TGTGCCAGCAGTTTACAGGGGGGACCAAACTATGGCTACACCTTC
TRBJ2-1 TRBV7-2 few TRBD1 CASSVQGAKYNEQFF TGTGCCAGCAGCGTACAGGGGGCGAAGTACAATGAGCAGTTCTTC
TRBJ1-5 TRBV28 . TRBD1 CASSFPGTANQPQHF TGTGCCAGCAGTTTTCCCGGGACAGCCAATCAGCCCCAGCATTTT
TRBJ1-5 TRBV6-2/TRBV6-3 . . CASSYRTTYSNQPQHF TGTGCCAGCAGTTACAGGACAACATATAGCAATCAGCCCCAGCATTTT
TRBJ2-2 TRBV6-5 . TRBD1 CASSYRGLTGELFF TGTGCCAGCAGTTACAGGGGGCTGACCGGGGAGCTGTTTTTT
TRBJ1-1 TRBV20-1 once TRBD1 CSAAPGQGENTEAFF TGCAGTGCTGCACCCGGGCAGGGGGAGAACACTGAAGCTTTCTTT
TRBJ1-5 TRBV12-3/TRBV12-4 many . CASSLNGEPQHF TGTGCCAGCAGTTTAAATGGGGAGCCCCAGCATTTT
TRBJ2-7 TRBV10-3 . . CAISESRQRDYEQYF TGTGCCATCAGTGAGAGTCGGCAGAGGGACTACGAGCAGTACTTC
TRBJ2-7 TRBV12-3/TRBV12-4 few TRBD1 CASSQGAYEQYF TGTGCCAGCAGCCAGGGGGCCTACGAGCAGTACTTC
TRBJ2-3 TRBV3-1 . TRBD2 CGSSQAGGDTQYF TGTGGCAGCAGCCAAGCGGGAGGAGATACGCAGTATTTT
TRBJ2-3 TRBV6-2/TRBV6-3 once TRBD2 CASSWTSGSDTQYF TGTGCCAGCAGCTGGACTAGCGGATCAGATACGCAGTATTTT
TRBJ2-3 TRBV5-1 . TRBD2 CASSLLADRTDTQYF TGCGCCAGCAGCTTGCTAGCGGATCGCACAGATACGCAGTATTTT
TRBJ2-1 TRBV4-1 . . CASSQVVTRQFF TGCGCCAGCAGCCAAGTTGTAACTAGACAGTTCTTC
TRBJ2-5 TRBV4-2 . . CASSHSLGGTEQETQYF TGTGCCAGCAGCCATTCGCTAGGGGGGACAGAGCAAGAGACCCAGTACTTC
TRBJ2-7 TRBV6-6 . . CASKTTGGEQYF TGTGCCAGCAAGACGACCGGCGGCGAGCAGTACTTC
TRBJ2-1 TRBV11-2 many . CASSSRGASYNEQFF TGTGCCAGCAGCTCTAGAGGGGCAAGCTACAATGAGCAGTTCTTC
TRBJ2-1 TRBV28 . . CASSLGSWMRPLTNEQFF TGTGCCAGCAGTTTGGGATCTTGGATGAGGCCCCTGACCAATGAGCAGTTCTTC
TRBJ1-2 TRBV4-2 many . CASSQDVGYEGYGYTF TGTGCCAGCAGCCAAGATGTGGGGTACGAGGGCTATGGCTACACCTTC
TRBJ2-5 TRBV7-9 . . CASSTLDLVGETQYF TGTGCCAGCAGCACCCTGGACTTGGTGGGGGAGACCCAGTACTTC
TRBJ2-2 TRBV7-2 . . CASSWRGTGELFF TGTGCCAGCAGCTGGCGGGGCACCGGGGAGCTGTTTTTT
TRBJ2-2 TRBV5-1 many . CASSLQANTGELFF TGCGCCAGCAGCTTACAAGCGAACACCGGGGAGCTGTTTTTT